This T cell receptor beta chain is drawn from a study of T-cell memory formation after mild COVID-19. This clonotype was picked up a small number of times. Its matching antigen is unknown. CDR3 size: 14 residues. CDR1 and CDR2 (germline): SNHLY, FYNNEI. The V and J ends lost 4 bases and 4 bases respectively, with 8 bases between them. TCRdb itself ran the 5' RACE reads through MiXCR, one entry per CDR3 protein. This table holds more than 250,000 distinct CDR3 sequences, roughly 16% found once. The study's findings and limits: CD4/CD8 balance held among clones contracting day 15 to 85, and later expanders leaned CD4+.

The gene calls are TRBV2 and TRBJ1-6; D remains unclear. This sequence was found in a man younger than 35 who had mild COVID-19 (a few samples of this study predate the infection). Cell type and time point are not known. Material for sequencing was PBMCs or a T cell subset sorted from them (not recorded which). CDR3: CASSAGFYNSPLHF. The CDR3, as DNA: TGTGCCAGCAGTGCTGGTTTTTATAATTCACCCCTCCACTTT. The variable domain in full, completed from reference TRBV2 and TRBJ1-6, reads EPEVTQTPSHQVTQMGQEVILRCVPISNHLYFYWYRQILGQKVEFLVSFYNNEISEKSEIFDDQFSVERPDGSNFTLKIRSTKLEDSAMYFCASSAGFYNSPLHFGNGTRLTVT.